This T cell receptor beta chain appears in the sequencing data of a study of sequential checkpoint blockade in melanoma. Study results and limitations: Patients with week-13 increases in T-cell fraction and clonality benefited about 30 times more often.

CDR3 length: 14 amino acids. CDR1 and CDR2 (germline): LNHDA, SQIVND (reference sequence). V was shortened by 2 bases and J by 2 bases, with 7 bases between the two germline ends. Some clones are missing from TCRdb's copy, which holds only in-frame ones; the method was immunoSEQ multiplex PCR. Among under 4,500 clones listed, about 20% were seen once. Described treatment: randomized to nivolumab then ipilimumab (arm A) or the reverse (arm B). With respect to this clone: Its cognate antigen is unknown.

This receptor was obtained from a human donor with melanoma. The material sequenced was tumor tissue (inferred from file names), taken from a patient given nivolumab and ipilimumab in sequence. The chain combines TRBV19 with TRBJ1-5; D is perhaps TRBD1 (6 bases). CDR3 DNA sequence: TGTGCCAGTAGTATAAACAGGGGCAATCAGCCCCAGCATTTT. Translation gives CASSINRGNQPQHF.